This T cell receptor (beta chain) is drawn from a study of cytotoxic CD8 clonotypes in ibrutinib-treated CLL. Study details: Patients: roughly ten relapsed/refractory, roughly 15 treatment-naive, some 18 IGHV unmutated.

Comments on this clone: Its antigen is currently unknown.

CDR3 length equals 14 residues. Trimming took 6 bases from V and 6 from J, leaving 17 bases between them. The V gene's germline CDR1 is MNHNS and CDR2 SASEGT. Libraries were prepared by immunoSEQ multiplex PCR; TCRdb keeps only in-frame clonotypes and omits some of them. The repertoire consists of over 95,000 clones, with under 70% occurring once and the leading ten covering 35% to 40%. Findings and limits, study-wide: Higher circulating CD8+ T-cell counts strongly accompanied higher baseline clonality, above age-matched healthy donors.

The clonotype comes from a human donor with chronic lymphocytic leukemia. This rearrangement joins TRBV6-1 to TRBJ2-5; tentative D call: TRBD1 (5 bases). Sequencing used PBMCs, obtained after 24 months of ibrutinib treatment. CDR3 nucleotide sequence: TGTGCCAGCAGGAAGGGGCCTTTGGGGCAGACCCAGTACTTC. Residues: CASRKGPLGQTQYF.